Below are 7 T cell receptor beta chains sequenced from a single sample in a study of early T cells in non-severe SARS-CoV-2 infection. A single record per CDR3 protein comes from TCRdb applying MiXCR to the 5' RACE reads. Among around 60,000 distinct CDR3 sequences listed, around 13% were seen once. Sequences were obtained from whole blood. The origin of the receptors is an adult who was a healthcare worker with PCR-confirmed SARS-CoV-2 infection or an uninfected control (not recorded which).

This clonotype was seen a few times. V and J are TRBV5-6 and TRBJ2-5, with TRBD2 as a possible D gene (5 bases). The germline V and J ends were trimmed by 2 bases and 1 base, with 21 bases remaining between them. CDR3 length: 18 residues. Germline CDR1 is SGHDT and CDR2 is YYEEEE. CDR3 coding DNA: TGTGCCAGCAGCTTCTACCCTATTCGGAGGCCCATCCAAGAGACCCAGTACTTC. Its translation: CASSFYPIRRPIQETQYF.

This clonotype was counted at least ten times. V and J are TRBV29-1 and TRBJ2-7; the match to TRBD1 covers 10 bases. V lost 6 bases to trimming and J lost 2 bases; unmatched junction nucleotides: 10. The CDR3 extends over 15 amino acids. The germline V gene has CDR1 SQVTM and CDR2 ANQGSEA. As DNA, the CDR3 is TGCAGCGTCGACACCGGGACAGGGGACACCTACGAGCAGTACTTC. It is translated as CSVDTGTGDTYEQYF.

The rearrangement links TRBV30 to TRBJ1-1, with unresolved D. Between the trimmed V and J ends, which lost 4 bases and 1 base, there was a span of 4 bases. This CDR3 region has 11 residues. Germline V gene data show CDR1 as GTSNPN and CDR2 as SVGIG (reference sequence). The CDR3 sequence is CAWNKNTEAFF. The DNA for the CDR3 is TGTGCCTGGAACAAGAACACTGAAGCTTTCTTT.

The V call is TRBV19, the J call TRBJ1-5, with D possibly TRBD1 on 6 matching bases. The ends were cut back, 1 base at V and 1 base at J, with 11 bases in the middle. The CDR3 is 16 residues long. Germline V gene data show CDR1 as LNHDA and CDR2 as SQIVND (reference sequence). For the CDR3, the DNA is TGTGCCAGTAGTATAGCGGTAGGACAGAGCAATCAGCCCCAGCATTTT. Protein product: CASSIAVGQSNQPQHF.

The V call is TRBV11-2, the J call TRBJ2-1; 7 bases align to TRBD2. Germline V gene lookup returns CDR1 SGHAT and CDR2 FQNNGV. The CDR3 contains 15 residues. V trimming: 0 bases; J trimming: 2 bases; junction bases outside the gene matches: 1. The CDR3: CASSLDLAAYNEQFF. The CDR3 region has the DNA TGTGCCAGCAGCTTAGATCTAGCGGCCTACAATGAGCAGTTCTTC.

On this clonotype: A much bigger clone sits one base away, suggesting this may be a read error. The rearrangement uses TRBV7-2 and TRBJ1-2; 8 bases match TRBD1. Germline assignment: CDR1 SGHTA and CDR2 FQGNSA. The CDR3 has 13 amino acids. The CDR3 DNA reads as TGTGTCAGCAGCTGGGACAGGTCCTCTGGCTACACCTTC. Its translation is CVSSWDRSSGYTF.

A few counts support this clonotype. This may come from a read error, since a much larger clone is one base off. V usage is TRBV19 and J usage is TRBJ1-5; 7 nucleotides align to TRBD1. The germline CDR1 and CDR2 sequences are LNHDA and SQIVND (reference sequence). The CDR3 loop spans 16 amino acids. The CDR3 DNA is TGTGTCACCTCCGGACAAATAAACAGGGGAATTCAGCCCCAGCATTTT. Translated, it gives CVTSGQINRGIQPQHF.